Reported below is one T cell receptor (beta chain). Its antigen is undetermined. The data stem from a study of Tregs in tolerant kidney transplant recipients. Trimming cost V 2 bases and J 4 bases; bases outside gene matches: 9. CDR1 and CDR2 from the germline V gene are MNHEY and SVGAGI. CDR3 length: 16 amino acids. Profiling relied on immunoSEQ multiplex PCR, and the TCRdb table lists in-frame clones only, not all of them. The data contain tens of thousands of clones, about 86% of them singletons. Study-wide findings and caveats: The small number of patients limits these findings pending further validation. The most relevant donor-specific Treg TCRbeta repertoire apparently came from expansion with activated donor B cells. No direct test of biological reproducibility was done here.

The specimen was CD4+ T cells from blood. The rearrangement links TRBV6-5 to TRBJ1-2; 8 bases map to TRBD1. This receptor was obtained from a human donor in good health. CDR3 bases: TGTGCCAGCAGTTACAGGGCGAGAGGACAGGGCTATGGCTACACCTTC. Its protein product is CASSYRARGQGYGYTF.